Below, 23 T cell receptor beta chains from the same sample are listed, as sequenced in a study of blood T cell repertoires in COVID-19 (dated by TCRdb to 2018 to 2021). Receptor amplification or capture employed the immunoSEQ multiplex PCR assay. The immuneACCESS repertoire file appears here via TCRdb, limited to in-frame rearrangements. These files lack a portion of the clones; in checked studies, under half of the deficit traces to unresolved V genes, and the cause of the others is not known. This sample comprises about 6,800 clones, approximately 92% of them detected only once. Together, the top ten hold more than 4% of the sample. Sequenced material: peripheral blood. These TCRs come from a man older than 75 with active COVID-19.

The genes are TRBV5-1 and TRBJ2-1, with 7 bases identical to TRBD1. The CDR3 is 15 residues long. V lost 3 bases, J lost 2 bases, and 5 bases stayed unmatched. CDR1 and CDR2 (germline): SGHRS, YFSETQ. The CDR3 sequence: CASSSRQGPYNEQFF. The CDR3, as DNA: TGCGCCAGCAGCTCCCGACAGGGACCCTACAATGAGCAGTTCTTC. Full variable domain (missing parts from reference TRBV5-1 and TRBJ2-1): KAGVTQTPRYLIKTRGQQVTLSCSPISGHRSVSWYQQTPGQGLQFLFEYFSETQRNKGNFPGRFSGRQFSNSRSEMNVSTLELGDSALYLCASSSRQGPYNEQFFGPGTRLTVL.

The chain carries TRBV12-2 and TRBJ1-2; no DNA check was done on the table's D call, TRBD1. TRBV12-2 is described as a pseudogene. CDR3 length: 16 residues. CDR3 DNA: TGTGCAAGTCGCTCACCCCGGGACAACGGCCACTATGGCTACACCTTC. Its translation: CASRSPRDNGHYGYTF.

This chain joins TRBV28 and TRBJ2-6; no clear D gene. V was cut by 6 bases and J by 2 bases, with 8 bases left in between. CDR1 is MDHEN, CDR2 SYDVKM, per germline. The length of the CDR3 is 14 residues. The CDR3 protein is CASRSPAGANVLTF. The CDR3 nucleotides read TGTGCCAGCAGATCCCCAGCTGGGGCCAACGTCCTGACTTTC.

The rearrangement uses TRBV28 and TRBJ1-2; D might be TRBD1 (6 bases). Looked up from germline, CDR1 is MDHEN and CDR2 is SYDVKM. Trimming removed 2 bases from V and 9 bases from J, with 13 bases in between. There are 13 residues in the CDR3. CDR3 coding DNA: TGTGCCAGCAGTTTAAAATCAGGGGCTAGCTACACCTTC. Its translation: CASSLKSGASYTF.

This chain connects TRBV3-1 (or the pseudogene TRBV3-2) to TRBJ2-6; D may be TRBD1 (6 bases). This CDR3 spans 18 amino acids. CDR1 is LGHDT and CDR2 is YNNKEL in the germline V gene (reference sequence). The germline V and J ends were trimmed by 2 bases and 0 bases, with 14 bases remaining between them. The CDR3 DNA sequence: TGTGCCAGCAGCCAACAGACAGGACGGGGCTCTGGGGCCAACGTCCTGACTTTC. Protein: CASSQQTGRGSGANVLTF.

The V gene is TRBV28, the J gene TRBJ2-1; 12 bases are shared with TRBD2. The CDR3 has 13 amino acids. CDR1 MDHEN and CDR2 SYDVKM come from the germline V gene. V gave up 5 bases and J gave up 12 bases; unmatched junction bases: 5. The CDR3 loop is CASSATSGRPQFF. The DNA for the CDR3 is TGTGCCAGCAGTGCCACTAGCGGGAGGCCGCAGTTCTTC.

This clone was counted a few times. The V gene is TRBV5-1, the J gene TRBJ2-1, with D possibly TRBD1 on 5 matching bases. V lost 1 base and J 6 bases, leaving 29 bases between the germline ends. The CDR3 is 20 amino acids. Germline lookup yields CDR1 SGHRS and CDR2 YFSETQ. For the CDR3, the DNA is TGCGCCAGCAGCTTGAGGTTACAGCAAGGACACGGGCGGACAATCAATGAGCAGTTCTTC. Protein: CASSLRLQQGHGRTINEQFF.

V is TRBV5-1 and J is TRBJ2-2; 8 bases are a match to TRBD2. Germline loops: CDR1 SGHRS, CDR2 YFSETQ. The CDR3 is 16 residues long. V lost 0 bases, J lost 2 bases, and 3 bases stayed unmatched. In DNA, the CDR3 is TGCGCCAGCAGCTTGGCTCGGGGGGGCAACACCGGGGAGCTGTTTTTT. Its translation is CASSLARGGNTGELFF. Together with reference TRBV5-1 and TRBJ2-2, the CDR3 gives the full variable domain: KAGVTQTPRYLIKTRGQQVTLSCSPISGHRSVSWYQQTPGQGLQFLFEYFSETQRNKGNFPGRFSGRQFSNSRSEMNVSTLELGDSALYLCASSLARGGNTGELFFGEGSRLTVL.

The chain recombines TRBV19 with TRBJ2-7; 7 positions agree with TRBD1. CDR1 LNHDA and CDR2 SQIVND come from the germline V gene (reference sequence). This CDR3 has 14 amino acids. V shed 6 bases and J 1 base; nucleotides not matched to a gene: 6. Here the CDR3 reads CASRGTVSSYEQYF. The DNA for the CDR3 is TGTGCCAGTAGGGGGACAGTCTCATCCTACGAGCAGTACTTC.

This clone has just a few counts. The CDR3 loop reads CASSLSGTPGELFF. The CDR3 DNA reads as TGTGCCAGCTCCCTAAGCGGGACTCCCGGGGAGCTGTTTTTT. J is TRBJ2-2 and V is TRBV2; 7 nucleotides align to TRBD2. CDR1 SNHLY and CDR2 FYNNEI come from the germline V gene. The J segment lost 6 bases and the V segment lost 8 bases, leaving 9 bases of the junction unmatched. This CDR3 is 14 amino acids long.

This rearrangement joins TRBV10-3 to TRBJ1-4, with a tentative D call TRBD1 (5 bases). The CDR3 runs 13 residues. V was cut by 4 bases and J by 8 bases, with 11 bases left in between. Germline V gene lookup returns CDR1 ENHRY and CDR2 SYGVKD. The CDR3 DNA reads TGTGCCATCAGTGCGGGGGTTCGGGAAAAACTGTTTTTT. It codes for CAISAGVREKLFF.

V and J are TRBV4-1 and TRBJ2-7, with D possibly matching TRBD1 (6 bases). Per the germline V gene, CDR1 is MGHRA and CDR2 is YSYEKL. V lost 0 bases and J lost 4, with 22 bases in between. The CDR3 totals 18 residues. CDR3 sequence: CASSQEGPGESVGYEQYF. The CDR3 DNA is TGCGCCAGCAGCCAAGAAGGTCCAGGGGAATCGGTTGGTTACGAGCAGTACTTC.

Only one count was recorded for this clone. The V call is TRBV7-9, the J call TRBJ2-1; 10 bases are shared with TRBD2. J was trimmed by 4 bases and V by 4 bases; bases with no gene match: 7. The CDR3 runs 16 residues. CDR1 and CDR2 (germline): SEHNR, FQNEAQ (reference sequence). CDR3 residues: CASSSHSGRNYNEQFF. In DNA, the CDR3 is TGTGCCAGCAGCTCCCATAGCGGGAGGAATTACAATGAGCAGTTCTTC. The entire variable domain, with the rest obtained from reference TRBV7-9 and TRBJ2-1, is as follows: DTGVSQNPRHKITKRGQNVTFRCDPISEHNRLYWYRQTLGQGPEFLTYFQNEAQLEKSRLLSDRFSAERPKGSFSTLEIQRTEQGDSAMYLCASSSHSGRNYNEQFFGPGTRLTVL.

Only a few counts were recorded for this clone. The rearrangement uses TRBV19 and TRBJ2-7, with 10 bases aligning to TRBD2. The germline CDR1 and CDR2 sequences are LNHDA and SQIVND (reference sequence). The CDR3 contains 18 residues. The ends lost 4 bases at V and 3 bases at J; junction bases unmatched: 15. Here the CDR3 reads CASSKSSGRGRTSYEQYF. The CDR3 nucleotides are TGTGCCAGTAGTAAGTCTAGCGGGAGAGGGAGAACAAGCTACGAGCAGTACTTC.

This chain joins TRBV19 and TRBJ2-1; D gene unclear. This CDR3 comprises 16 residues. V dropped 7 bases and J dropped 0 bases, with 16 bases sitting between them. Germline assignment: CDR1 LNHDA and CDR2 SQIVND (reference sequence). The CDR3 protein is CASTPLVTGSYNEQFF. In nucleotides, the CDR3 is TGTGCCAGTACCCCTTTGGTAACCGGCTCCTACAATGAGCAGTTCTTC.

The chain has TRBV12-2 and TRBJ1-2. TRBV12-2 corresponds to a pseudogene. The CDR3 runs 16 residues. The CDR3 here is CASRPPGEAPRYGYTF. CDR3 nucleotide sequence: TGTGCAAGTCGCCCCCCCGGGGAGGCCCCGAGGTATGGCTACACCTTC.

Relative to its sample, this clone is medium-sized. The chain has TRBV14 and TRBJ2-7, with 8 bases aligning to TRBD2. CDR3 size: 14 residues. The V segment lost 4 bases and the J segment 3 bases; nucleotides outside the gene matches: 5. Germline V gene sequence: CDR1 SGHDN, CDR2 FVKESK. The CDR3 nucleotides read TGTGCCAGCAGCCCGGGACTAGGTATCTACGAGCAGTACTTC. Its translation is CASSPGLGIYEQYF.

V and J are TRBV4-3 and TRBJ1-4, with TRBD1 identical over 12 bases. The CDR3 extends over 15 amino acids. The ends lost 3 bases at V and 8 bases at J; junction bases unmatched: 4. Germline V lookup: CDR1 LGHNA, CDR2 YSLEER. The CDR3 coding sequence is TGCGCCAGCAGCCAGGACGGGACAGGGGGCGAAAAACTGTTTTTT. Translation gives CASSQDGTGGEKLFF.

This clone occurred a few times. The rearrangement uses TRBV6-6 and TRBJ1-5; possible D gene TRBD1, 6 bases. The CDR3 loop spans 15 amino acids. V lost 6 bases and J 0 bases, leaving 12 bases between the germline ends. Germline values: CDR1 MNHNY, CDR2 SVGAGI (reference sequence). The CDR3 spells CASRPKGDSNQPQHF. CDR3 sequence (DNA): TGTGCCAGCAGACCAAAGGGGGATAGCAATCAGCCCCAGCATTTT.

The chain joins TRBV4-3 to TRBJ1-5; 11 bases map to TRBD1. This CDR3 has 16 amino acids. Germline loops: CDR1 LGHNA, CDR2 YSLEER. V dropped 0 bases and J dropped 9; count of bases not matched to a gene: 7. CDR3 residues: CASSQERTGGLGPQHF. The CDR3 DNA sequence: TGCGCCAGCAGCCAAGAACGGACAGGGGGCTTGGGGCCCCAGCATTTT.

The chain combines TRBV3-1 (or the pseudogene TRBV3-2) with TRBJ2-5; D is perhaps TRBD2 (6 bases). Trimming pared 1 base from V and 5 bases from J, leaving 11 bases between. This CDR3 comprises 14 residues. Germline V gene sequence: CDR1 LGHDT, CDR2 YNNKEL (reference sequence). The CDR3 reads CASSQGTSPETQYF. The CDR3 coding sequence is TGTGCCAGCAGCCAAGGTACTAGCCCTGAGACCCAGTACTTC.

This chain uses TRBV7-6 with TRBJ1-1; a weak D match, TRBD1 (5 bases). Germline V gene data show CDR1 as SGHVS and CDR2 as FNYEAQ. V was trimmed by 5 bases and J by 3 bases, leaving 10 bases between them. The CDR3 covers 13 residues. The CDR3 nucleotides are TGTGCCAGCAGCAGGGGAAAGGACACTGAAGCTTTCTTT. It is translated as CASSRGKDTEAFF.

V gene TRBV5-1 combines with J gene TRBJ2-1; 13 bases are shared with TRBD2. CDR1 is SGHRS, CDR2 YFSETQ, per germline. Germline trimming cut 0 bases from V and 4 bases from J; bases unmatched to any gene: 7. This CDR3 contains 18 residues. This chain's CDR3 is CASSLEGTSGIGYNEQFF. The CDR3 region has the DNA TGCGCCAGCAGCTTGGAAGGGACTAGCGGGATTGGGTACAATGAGCAGTTCTTC. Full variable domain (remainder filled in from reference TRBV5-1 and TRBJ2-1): KAGVTQTPRYLIKTRGQQVTLSCSPISGHRSVSWYQQTPGQGLQFLFEYFSETQRNKGNFPGRFSGRQFSNSRSEMNVSTLELGDSALYLCASSLEGTSGIGYNEQFFGPGTRLTVL.